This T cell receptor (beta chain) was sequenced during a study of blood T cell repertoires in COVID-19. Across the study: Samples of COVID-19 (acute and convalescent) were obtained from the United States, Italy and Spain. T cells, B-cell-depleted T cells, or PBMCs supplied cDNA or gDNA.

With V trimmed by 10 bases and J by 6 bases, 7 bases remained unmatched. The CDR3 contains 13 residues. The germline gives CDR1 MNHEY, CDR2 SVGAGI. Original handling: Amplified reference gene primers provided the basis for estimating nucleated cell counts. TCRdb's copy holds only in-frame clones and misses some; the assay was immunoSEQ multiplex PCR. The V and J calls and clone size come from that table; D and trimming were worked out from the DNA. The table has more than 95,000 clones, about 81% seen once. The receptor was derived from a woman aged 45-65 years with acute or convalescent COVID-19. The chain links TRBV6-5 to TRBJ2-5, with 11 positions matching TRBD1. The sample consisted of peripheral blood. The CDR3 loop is CANGDRGVKTQYF. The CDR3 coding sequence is TGTGCCAATGGGGACAGGGGGGTAAAGACCCAGTACTTC.